A selection of T cell receptor beta chains follows, all from one sample in a study of sequential checkpoint blockade in melanoma. Only in-frame clones appear in the TCRdb table, and some are missing; sequencing was by immunoSEQ multiplex PCR. The data contain just under 2,500 clones, 25% to 30% of them singletons. The source was tumor tissue (inferred from file names), collected from a patient given nivolumab and ipilimumab in sequence. The receptors originated from a human donor with melanoma. The CDR3 runs from the conserved cysteine through the conserved F or W. D genes are given only for firm matches. Clone size is shown for a subset of rows, as once, few, many or a class of expanded clone.

DNA: TGTGCCAGCAGTTACTCGTCGGCAGGACAGCAGTTCTTC
CDR3: CASSYSSAGQQFF
size: NA
V: TRBV6-8
J: TRBJ2-1
D: NA

DNA: TGTGCCAGCAGCTTATCGGACAGGGCTGCCGGCTACACCTTC
CDR3: CASSLSDRAAGYTF
size: few
V: TRBV11-3
J: TRBJ1-2
D: TRBD1

DNA: TGCAGCGTTGCAGCGTCCTCTGGAAACACCATATATTTT
CDR3: CSVAASSGNTIYF
size: NA
V: TRBV29-1
J: TRBJ1-3
D: NA

DNA: TGTGCCTGGATTCCGAGCCACCGCGGAAACACCATATATTTT
CDR3: CAWIPSHRGNTIYF
size: NA
V: TRBV30
J: TRBJ1-3
D: NA

DNA: TGTGCCAGCAGTGACCGGGACTGCCATAGCAATCAGCCCCAGCATTTT
CDR3: CASSDRDCHSNQPQHF
size: NA
V: TRBV6-8
J: TRBJ1-5
D: NA

DNA: TGTGCCAGTAGTATAGAGGCGGCAACAGCTGAGCAGTTCTTC
CDR3: CASSIEAATAEQFF
size: once
V: TRBV19
J: TRBJ2-1
D: NA

DNA: TGTGCCAGTAGTATGGGGGTTGGGTATAGTGGCTACACCTTC
CDR3: CASSMGVGYSGYTF
size: NA
V: TRBV19
J: TRBJ1-2
D: NA

DNA: TGCAGCGTTCGGCGGGAGAACACCGGGGAGCTGTTTTTT
CDR3: CSVRRENTGELFF
size: NA
V: TRBV29-1
J: TRBJ2-2
D: NA

DNA: TGTGCCAGCTCACCAAGAGGTCAGCGGGGACCCTACGAGCAGTACTTC
CDR3: CASSPRGQRGPYEQYF
size: NA
V: TRBV18
J: TRBJ2-7
D: TRBD2

DNA: TGTGCCAGCAGAAAGGACAGTTCTTACGAGCAGTACTTC
CDR3: CASRKDSSYEQYF
size: NA
V: TRBV6-8
J: TRBJ2-7
D: NA

DNA: TGTGCCAGCAGCTTTCTCGCCGGGACTAGCCATAACAATGAGCAGTTCTTC
CDR3: CASSFLAGTSHNNEQFF
size: many
V: TRBV11-3
J: TRBJ2-1
D: TRBD2

DNA: TGTGCCAGTAGTATAGATCGACAGGGCGGTGGCTACACCTTC
CDR3: CASSIDRQGGGYTF
size: NA
V: TRBV19
J: TRBJ1-2
D: TRBD1

DNA: TGTGCCAGCACCCTCTGGGGGGGGGTACCCACCTTC
CDR3: CASTLWGGVPTF
size: medium-sized
V: TRBV6-8
J: TRBJ1-2
D: NA

DNA: TGTGCCAGCAGCTTAATGAGGGGCGACTATGGCTACACCTTC
CDR3: CASSLMRGDYGYTF
size: medium-sized
V: TRBV11-3
J: TRBJ1-2
D: NA

DNA: TGTGCCTGGAGGCCATGGGACAGGGGGGGCAATCAGCCCCAGCATTTT
CDR3: CAWRPWDRGGNQPQHF
size: few
V: TRBV30
J: TRBJ1-5
D: TRBD1

DNA: TGTGCCAGCAGTTCCCGGGACAGGGAGTACAATGAGCAGTTCTTC
CDR3: CASSSRDREYNEQFF
size: medium-sized
V: TRBV11-3
J: TRBJ2-1
D: TRBD1

DNA: TGCGCCAGCAGCCAAGATTGGGGACAGGGGGTCTTCGCTTCCCTGCCCCAGCATTTT
CDR3: CASSQDWGQGVFASLPQHF
size: many
V: TRBV4-1
J: TRBJ1-5
D: TRBD1

DNA: TGCGCCAGCAGCATGACTAGCGGGAGCTCAGATACGCAGTATTTT
CDR3: CASSMTSGSSDTQYF
size: NA
V: TRBV5-1
J: TRBJ2-3
D: TRBD2

DNA: TGTGCCAGCAGCCCGTCTCAAATTCTAACTCAAGAGACCCAGTACTTC
CDR3: CASSPSQILTQETQYF
size: few
V: TRBV28
J: TRBJ2-5
D: NA

DNA: TGTGCCAGTAGTATAGATCATCAGACATCTACTAACTATGGCTACACCTTC
CDR3: CASSIDHQTSTNYGYTF
size: NA
V: TRBV19
J: TRBJ1-2
D: NA

DNA: TGTGCCAGCAGTCGTAGCGGGAGTAGATTGTTCTTC
CDR3: CASSRSGSRLFF
size: NA
V: TRBV9
J: TRBJ2-1
D: TRBD2

DNA: TGCGCCAGCAGTTTGGGGGAGGGGGTTGGGGAAGCTTTCTTT
CDR3: CASSLGEGVGEAFF
size: once
V: TRBV5-1
J: TRBJ1-1
D: NA

DNA: TGTGCCAGCAGCCTCCCCGGGTTAGCGGGGGACGAGCAGTACTTC
CDR3: CASSLPGLAGDEQYF
size: many
V: TRBV11-3
J: TRBJ2-7
D: TRBD2

DNA: TGTGCCAGCAGGGAAGGCCTTATAGCTAACTATGGCTACACCTTC
CDR3: CASREGLIANYGYTF
size: NA
V: TRBV28
J: TRBJ1-2
D: NA

DNA: TGTGCCAGCAGTGACTCGGACACGAACACCGGGGAGCTGTTTTTT
CDR3: CASSDSDTNTGELFF
size: few
V: TRBV6-8
J: TRBJ2-2
D: NA

DNA: TGTGCCAGCAGCGCCCCAGGGTTGAACACTGAAGCTTTCTTT
CDR3: CASSAPGLNTEAFF
size: medium-sized
V: TRBV9
J: TRBJ1-1
D: NA

DNA: TGCAGCGTTGTCCGGGACAGTTCGCCAAACACCATATATTTT
CDR3: CSVVRDSSPNTIYF
size: NA
V: TRBV29-1
J: TRBJ1-3
D: TRBD1

DNA: TGTGCACGACCCACGGACGGGGGGGCCCGGGAGACCCAGTACTTC
CDR3: CARPTDGGARETQYF
size: once
V: TRBV19
J: TRBJ2-5
D: TRBD2

DNA: TGTGCCAGCAGCCAAGAACAGAACACTGAAGCTTTCTTT
CDR3: CASSQEQNTEAFF
size: large
V: TRBV16
J: TRBJ1-1
D: NA

DNA: TGTGCCAGCAGCCCACCGCGGGACAGGGGGGACACCATATATTTT
CDR3: CASSPPRDRGDTIYF
size: medium-sized
V: TRBV11-3
J: TRBJ1-3
D: TRBD1

DNA: TGTGCCAGTAGTATAGATCGATCTACAGGATATAACTATGGCTACACCTTC
CDR3: CASSIDRSTGYNYGYTF
size: NA
V: TRBV19
J: TRBJ1-2
D: NA

DNA: TGCGCCAGCAGCTTGGCGGGGCCGGGAAACACCATATATTTT
CDR3: CASSLAGPGNTIYF
size: NA
V: TRBV5-1
J: TRBJ1-3
D: NA

DNA: TGTGCCAGCAGCGACGACACGGGGACGACTAACTATGGCTACACCTTC
CDR3: CASSDDTGTTNYGYTF
size: few
V: TRBV6-8
J: TRBJ1-2
D: NA

DNA: TGTGCCAGGAGACCCTCTCAGGGGGCCGGACAGCCCCAGCATTTT
CDR3: CARRPSQGAGQPQHF
size: NA
V: TRBV6-8
J: TRBJ1-5
D: TRBD1

DNA: TGTGCCAGCAGCTCCAGCATCGGTGCAACTAATGAAAAACTGTTTTTT
CDR3: CASSSSIGATNEKLFF
size: medium-sized
V: TRBV11-3
J: TRBJ1-4
D: NA

DNA: TGTGCCAGCAGCTTTGGCGGGGCGGGGCCGATGTCGCAGTACTTC
CDR3: CASSFGGAGPMSQYF
size: many
V: TRBV11-3
J: TRBJ2-7
D: NA

DNA: TGCAGCGTTGAAGAGGGGGAACCCACTGAAGCTTTCTTT
CDR3: CSVEEGEPTEAFF
size: NA
V: TRBV29-1
J: TRBJ1-1
D: NA

DNA: TGTGCCAGCAGCTTCCTGGGGGGAAACACTGAAGCTTTCTTT
CDR3: CASSFLGGNTEAFF
size: medium-sized
V: TRBV11-3
J: TRBJ1-1
D: NA

DNA: TGTGCCAGCACGCGGACCCGAGAGGCCTATAATTCACCCCTCCACTTT
CDR3: CASTRTREAYNSPLHF
size: few
V: TRBV6-8
J: TRBJ1-6
D: NA

DNA: TGTGCCAGTAAGGAAGTATGGAATAGCAATCAGCCCCAGCATTTT
CDR3: CASKEVWNSNQPQHF
size: NA
V: TRBV19
J: TRBJ1-5
D: NA

DNA: TGTGCCAGCAGTTTACAGGGCAGAGAGACCCAGTACTTC
CDR3: CASSLQGRETQYF
size: NA
V: TRBV6-8
J: TRBJ2-5
D: NA

DNA: TGTGCCAGCAGCCGATACGACAGGGCTGGGGCCAACGTCCTGACTTTC
CDR3: CASSRYDRAGANVLTF
size: many
V: TRBV11-3
J: TRBJ2-6
D: TRBD1

DNA: TGTGCCATCAGTGTACCAGGGAGCTCCTACAATGAGCAGTTCTTC
CDR3: CAISVPGSSYNEQFF
size: few
V: TRBV6-8
J: TRBJ2-1
D: NA